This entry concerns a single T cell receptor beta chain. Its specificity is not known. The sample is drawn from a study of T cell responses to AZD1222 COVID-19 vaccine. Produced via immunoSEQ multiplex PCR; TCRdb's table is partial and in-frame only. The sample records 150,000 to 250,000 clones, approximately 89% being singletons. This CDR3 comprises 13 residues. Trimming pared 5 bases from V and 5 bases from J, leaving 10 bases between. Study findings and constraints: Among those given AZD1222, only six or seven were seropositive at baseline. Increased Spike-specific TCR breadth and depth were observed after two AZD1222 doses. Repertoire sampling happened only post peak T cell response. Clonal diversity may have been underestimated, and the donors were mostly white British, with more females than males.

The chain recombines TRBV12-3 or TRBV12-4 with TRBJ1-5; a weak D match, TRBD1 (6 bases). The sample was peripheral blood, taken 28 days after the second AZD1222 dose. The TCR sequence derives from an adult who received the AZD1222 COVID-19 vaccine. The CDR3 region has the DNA TGTGCCAGCAGTCAGAGGGGGGATCAGCCCCAGCATTTT. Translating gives CASSQRGDQPQHF.